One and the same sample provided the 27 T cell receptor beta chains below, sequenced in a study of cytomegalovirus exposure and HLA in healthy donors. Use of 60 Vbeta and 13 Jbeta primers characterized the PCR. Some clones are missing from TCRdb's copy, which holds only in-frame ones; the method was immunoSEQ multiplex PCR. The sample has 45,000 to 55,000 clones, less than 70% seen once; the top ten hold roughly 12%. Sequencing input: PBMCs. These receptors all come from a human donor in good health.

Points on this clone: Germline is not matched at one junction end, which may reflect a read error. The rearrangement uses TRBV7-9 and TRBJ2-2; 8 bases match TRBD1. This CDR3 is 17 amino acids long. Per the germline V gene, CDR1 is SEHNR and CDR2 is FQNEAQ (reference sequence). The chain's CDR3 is CASSFPTQGVDTGEPFF. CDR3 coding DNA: TGTGCCAGCAGCTTCCCGACACAGGGGGTTGACACCGGGGAGCCGTTTTTT.

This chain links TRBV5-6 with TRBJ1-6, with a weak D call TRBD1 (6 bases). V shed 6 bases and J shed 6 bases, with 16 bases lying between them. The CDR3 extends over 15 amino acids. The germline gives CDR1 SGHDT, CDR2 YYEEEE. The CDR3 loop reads CASKYGGPFNSPLHF. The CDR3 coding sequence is TGTGCCAGCAAGTACGGGGGGCCTTTTAATTCACCCCTCCACTTT.

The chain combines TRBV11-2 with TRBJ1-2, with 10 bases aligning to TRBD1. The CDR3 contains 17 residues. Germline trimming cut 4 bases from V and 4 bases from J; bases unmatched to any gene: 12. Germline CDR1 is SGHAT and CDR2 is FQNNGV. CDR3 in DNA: TGTGCCAGCAGCTCGTTAAAGACAGGGGGCCATCCCTATGGCTACACCTTC. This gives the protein CASSSLKTGGHPYGYTF.

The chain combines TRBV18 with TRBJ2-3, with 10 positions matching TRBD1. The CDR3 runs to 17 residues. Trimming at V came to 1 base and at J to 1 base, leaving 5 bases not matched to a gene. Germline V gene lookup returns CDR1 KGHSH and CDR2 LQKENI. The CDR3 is CASSPRGQGRGTDTQYF. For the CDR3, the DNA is TGTGCCAGCTCACCACGGGGACAGGGGAGAGGCACAGATACGCAGTATTTT.

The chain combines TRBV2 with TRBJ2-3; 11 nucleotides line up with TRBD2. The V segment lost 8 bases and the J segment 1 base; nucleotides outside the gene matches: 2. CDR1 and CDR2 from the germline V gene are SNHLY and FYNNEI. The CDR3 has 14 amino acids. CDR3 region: CASLLAGGTDTQYF. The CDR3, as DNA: TGTGCCAGCCTACTAGCGGGGGGCACAGATACGCAGTATTTT.

The CDR3 region is CASSLTGISGNTIYF. The CDR3 DNA follows: TGTGCCAGCAGCCTGACAGGGATCTCTGGAAACACCATATATTTT. The rearrangement uses TRBV7-2 and TRBJ1-3; 7 bases match TRBD1. The V gene's germline CDR1 is SGHTA and CDR2 FQGNSA. CDR3 size: 15 residues. The V segment lost 5 bases and the J segment 0 bases; nucleotides outside the gene matches: 4. Full variable domain (missing parts from reference TRBV7-2 and TRBJ1-3): GAGVSQSPSNKVTEKGKDVELRCDPISGHTALYWYRQSLGQGLEFLIYFQGNSAPDKSGLPSDRFSAERTGGSVSTLTIQRTQQEDSAVYLCASSLTGISGNTIYFGEGSWLTVV.

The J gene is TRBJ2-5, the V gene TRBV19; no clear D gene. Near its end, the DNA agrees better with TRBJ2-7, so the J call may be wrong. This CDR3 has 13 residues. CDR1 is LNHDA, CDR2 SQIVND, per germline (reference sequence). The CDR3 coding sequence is TGTGCCAGTAGTATGAGAGGATTCTACGAGCAGTACTTC. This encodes CASSMRGFYEQYF.

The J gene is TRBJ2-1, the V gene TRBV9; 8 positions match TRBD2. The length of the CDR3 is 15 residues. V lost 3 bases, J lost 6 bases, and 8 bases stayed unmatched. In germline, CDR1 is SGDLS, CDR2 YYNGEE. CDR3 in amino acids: CASSASGGLPNEQFF. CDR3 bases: TGTGCCAGCAGCGCCTCGGGGGGGCTTCCCAATGAGCAGTTCTTC.

CDR3 sequence (DNA): TGTGCCTGGGAGCGGGGGGGGGCCTACGAGCAGTACTTC. This sequence encodes CAWERGGAYEQYF. V and J are TRBV30 and TRBJ2-7; 10 nucleotides line up with TRBD2. The germline V gene has CDR1 GTSNPN and CDR2 SVGIG (reference sequence). There are 13 residues in the CDR3. The J segment lost 2 bases and the V segment lost 5 bases, leaving 3 bases of the junction unmatched.

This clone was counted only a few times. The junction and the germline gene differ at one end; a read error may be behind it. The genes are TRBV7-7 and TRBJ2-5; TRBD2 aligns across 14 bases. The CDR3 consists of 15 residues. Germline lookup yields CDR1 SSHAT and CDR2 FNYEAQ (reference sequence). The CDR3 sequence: CASSSGLAGVETQYF. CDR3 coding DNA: TGTGCTAGCAGCTCGGGACTAGCGGGGGTAGAGACCCAGTACTTC.

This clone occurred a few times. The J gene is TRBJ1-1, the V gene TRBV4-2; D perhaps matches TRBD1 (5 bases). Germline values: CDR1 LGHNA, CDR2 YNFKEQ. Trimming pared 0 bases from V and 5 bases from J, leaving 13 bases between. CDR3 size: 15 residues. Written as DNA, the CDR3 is TGTGCCAGCAGCCAAGATCAGGGCCGGGGGACTGAAGCTTTCTTT. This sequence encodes CASSQDQGRGTEAFF.

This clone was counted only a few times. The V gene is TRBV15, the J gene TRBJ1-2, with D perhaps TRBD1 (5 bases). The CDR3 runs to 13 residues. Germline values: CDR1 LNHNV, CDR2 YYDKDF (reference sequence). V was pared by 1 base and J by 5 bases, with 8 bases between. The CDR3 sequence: CATSRVGAYGYTF. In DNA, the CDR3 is TGTGCCACCAGCAGAGTAGGGGCATATGGCTACACCTTC.

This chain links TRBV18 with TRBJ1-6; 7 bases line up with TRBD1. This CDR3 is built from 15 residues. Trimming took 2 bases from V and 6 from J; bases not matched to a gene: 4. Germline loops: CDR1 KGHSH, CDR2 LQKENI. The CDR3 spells CASSPWDSSNSPLHF. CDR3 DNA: TGTGCCAGCTCACCATGGGACAGCAGTAATTCACCCCTCCACTTT.

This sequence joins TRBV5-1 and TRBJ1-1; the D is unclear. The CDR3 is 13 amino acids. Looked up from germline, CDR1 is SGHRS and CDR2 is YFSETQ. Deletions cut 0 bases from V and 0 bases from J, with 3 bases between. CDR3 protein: CASSLDLNTEAFF. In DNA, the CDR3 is TGCGCCAGCAGCTTGGACTTGAACACTGAAGCTTTCTTT.

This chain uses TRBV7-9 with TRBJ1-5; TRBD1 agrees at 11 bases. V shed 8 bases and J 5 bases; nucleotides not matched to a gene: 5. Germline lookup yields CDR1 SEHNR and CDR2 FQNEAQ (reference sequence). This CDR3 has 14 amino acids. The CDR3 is CASRGQGADQPQHF. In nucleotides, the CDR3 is TGTGCCAGCCGTGGACAGGGGGCCGATCAGCCCCAGCATTTT.

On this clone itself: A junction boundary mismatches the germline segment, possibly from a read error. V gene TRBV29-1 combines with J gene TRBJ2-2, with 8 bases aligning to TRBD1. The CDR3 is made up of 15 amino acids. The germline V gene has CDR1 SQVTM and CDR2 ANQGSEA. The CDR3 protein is CGVSVDRVNTGELFF. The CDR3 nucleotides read TGCGGCGTCTCCGTGGACAGGGTGAACACCGGGGAGCTGTTTTTT.

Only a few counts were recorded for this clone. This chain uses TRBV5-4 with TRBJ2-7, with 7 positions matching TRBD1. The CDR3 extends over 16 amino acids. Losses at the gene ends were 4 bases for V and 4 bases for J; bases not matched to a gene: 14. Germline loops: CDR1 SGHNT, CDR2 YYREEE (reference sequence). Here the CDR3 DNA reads TGTGCCAGCAGCCGAAGTGCCGGGACAGACAAATACGAGCAGTACTTC. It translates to CASSRSAGTDKYEQYF. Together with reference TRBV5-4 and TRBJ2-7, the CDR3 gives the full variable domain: ETGVTQSPTHLIKTRGQQVTLRCSSQSGHNTVSWYQQALGQGPQFIFQYYREEENGRGNFPPRFSGLQFPNYSSELNVNALELDDSALYLCASSRSAGTDKYEQYFGPGTRLTVT.

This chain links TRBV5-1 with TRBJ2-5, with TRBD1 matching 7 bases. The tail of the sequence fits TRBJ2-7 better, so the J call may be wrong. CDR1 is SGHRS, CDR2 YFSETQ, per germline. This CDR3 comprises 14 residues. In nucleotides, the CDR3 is TGCGCCAGCAGCTTGTATCAGGGGGCCTACGAGCAGTACTTC. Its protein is CASSLYQGAYEQYF.

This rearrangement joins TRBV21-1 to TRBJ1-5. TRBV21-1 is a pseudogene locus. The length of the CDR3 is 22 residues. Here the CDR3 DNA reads TGTGCCAGCAGCAGAGAGCGACCGGGACTACCGACACACCAAGGGTTTTTTCAGCCCCAGCATTTT. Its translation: CASSRERPGLPTHQGFFQPQHF.

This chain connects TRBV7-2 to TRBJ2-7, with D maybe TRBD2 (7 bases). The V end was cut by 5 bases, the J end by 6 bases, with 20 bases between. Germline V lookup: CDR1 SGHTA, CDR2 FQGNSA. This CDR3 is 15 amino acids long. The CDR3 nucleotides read TGTGCCAGCAGCCCGGGGCCGGTGAGGGGGGGCGAGCAGTACTTC. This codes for CASSPGPVRGGEQYF.

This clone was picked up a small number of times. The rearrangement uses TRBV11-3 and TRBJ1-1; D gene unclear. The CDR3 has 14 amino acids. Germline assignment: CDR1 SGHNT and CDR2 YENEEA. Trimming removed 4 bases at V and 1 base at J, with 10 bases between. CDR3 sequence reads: CASSSYQRNTEAFF. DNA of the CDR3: TGTGCCAGCAGCTCTTACCAGCGGAACACTGAAGCTTTCTTT. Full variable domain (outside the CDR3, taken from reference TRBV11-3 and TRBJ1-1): EAGVVQSPRYKIIEKKQPVAFWCNPISGHNTLYWYLQNLGQGPELLIRYENEEAVDDSQLPKDRFSAERLKGVDSTLKIQPAELGDSAVYLCASSSYQRNTEAFFGQGTRLTVV.

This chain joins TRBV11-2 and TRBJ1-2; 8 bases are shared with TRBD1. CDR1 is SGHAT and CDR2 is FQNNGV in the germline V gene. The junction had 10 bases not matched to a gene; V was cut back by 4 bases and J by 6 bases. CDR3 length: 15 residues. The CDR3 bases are TGTGCCAGCAGCTACCCCGGGACAGGCGCCGATGGCTACACCTTC. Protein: CASSYPGTGADGYTF.

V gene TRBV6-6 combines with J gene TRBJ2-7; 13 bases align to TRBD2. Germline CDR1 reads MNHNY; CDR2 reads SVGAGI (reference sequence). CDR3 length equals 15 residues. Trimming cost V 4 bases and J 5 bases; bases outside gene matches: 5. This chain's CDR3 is CASSFRTSGGDEQYF. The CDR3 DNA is TGTGCCAGCAGTTTCAGGACTAGCGGGGGCGACGAGCAGTACTTC.

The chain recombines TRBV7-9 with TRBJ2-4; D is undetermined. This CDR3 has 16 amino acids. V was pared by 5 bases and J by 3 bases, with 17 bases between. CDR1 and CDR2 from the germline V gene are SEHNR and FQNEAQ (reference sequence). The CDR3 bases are TGTGCCAGCAGCCAAACACCTAGTGTGGGCAAAAACATTCAGTACTTC. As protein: CASSQTPSVGKNIQYF.

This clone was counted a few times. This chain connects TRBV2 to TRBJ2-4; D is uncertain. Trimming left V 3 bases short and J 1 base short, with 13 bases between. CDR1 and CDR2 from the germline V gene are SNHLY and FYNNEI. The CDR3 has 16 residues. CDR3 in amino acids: CASSDVSTGAKNIQYF. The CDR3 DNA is TGTGCCAGCAGTGATGTGTCTACCGGGGCCAAAAACATTCAGTACTTC.

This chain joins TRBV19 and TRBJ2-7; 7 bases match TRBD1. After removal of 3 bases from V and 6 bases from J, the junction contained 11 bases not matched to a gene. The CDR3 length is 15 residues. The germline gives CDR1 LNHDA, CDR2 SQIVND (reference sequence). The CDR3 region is CASSIRHDRVFEQYF. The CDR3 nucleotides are TGTGCCAGTAGTATTCGCCATGACAGGGTATTCGAGCAGTACTTC. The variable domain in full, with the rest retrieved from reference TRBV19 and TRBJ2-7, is DGGITQSPKYLFRKEGQNVTLSCEQNLNHDAMYWYRQDPGQGLRLIYYSQIVNDFQKGDIAEGYSVSREKKESFPLTVTSAQKNPTAFYLCASSIRHDRVFEQYFGPGTRLTVT.

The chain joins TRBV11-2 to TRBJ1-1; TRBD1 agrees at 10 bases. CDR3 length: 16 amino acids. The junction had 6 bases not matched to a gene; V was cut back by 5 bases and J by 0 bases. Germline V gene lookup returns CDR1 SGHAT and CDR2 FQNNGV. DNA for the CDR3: TGTGCCAGCAGCCCGGACAGGGGGACAATGAACACTGAAGCTTTCTTT. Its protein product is CASSPDRGTMNTEAFF.